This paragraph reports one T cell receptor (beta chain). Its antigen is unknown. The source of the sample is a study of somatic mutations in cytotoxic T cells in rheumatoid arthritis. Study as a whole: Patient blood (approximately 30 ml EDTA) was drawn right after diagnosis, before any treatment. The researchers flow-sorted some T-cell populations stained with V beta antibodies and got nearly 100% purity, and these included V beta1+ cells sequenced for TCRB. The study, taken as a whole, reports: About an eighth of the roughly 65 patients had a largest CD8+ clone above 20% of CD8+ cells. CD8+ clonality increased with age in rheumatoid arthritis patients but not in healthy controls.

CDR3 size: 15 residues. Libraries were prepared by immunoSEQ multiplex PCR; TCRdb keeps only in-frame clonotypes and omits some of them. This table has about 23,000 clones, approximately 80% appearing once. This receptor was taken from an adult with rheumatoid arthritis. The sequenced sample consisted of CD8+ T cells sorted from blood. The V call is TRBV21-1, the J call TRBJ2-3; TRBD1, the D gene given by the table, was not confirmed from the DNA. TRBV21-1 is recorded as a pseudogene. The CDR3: CASSKSAGVCCTQYF. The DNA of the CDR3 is TGTGCCAGCAGCAAATCGGCAGGGGTGTGTTGTACGCAGTATTTT.